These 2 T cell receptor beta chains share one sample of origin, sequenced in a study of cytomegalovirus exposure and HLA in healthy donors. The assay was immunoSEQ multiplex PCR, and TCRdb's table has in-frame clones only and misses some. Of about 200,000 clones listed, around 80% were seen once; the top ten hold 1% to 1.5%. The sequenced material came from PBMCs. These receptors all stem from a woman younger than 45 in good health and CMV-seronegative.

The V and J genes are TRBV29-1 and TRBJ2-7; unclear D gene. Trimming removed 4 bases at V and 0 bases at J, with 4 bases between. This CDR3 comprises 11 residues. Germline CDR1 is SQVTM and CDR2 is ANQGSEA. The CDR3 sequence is CSVVLSYEQYF. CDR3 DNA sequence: TGCAGCGTTGTTCTCTCCTACGAGCAGTACTTC.

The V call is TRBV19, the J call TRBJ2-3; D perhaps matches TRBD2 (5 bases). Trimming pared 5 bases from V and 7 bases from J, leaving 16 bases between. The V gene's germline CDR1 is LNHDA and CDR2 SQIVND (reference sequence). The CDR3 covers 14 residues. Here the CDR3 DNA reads TGTGCCAGTAGTGAATCCGGGAAAAGAAATACGCAGTATTTT. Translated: CASSESGKRNTQYF.